These 31 T cell receptor beta chains were sequenced from one sample in a study of T cell responses to AZD1222 COVID-19 vaccine. Measured with immunoSEQ multiplex PCR; TCRdb has only the in-frame clones, and not every one. Of over 100,000 clones in the sample, approximately 87% were seen once. This material consisted of peripheral blood, taken on day 0 of AZD1222 vaccination. Every receptor here comes from an adult in good health.

This rearrangement joins TRBV11-2 to TRBJ1-4; 8 nucleotides match TRBD1. The CDR3 extends over 18 amino acids. Trimming took 1 base from V and 0 from J; bases not matched to a gene: 7. The germline V gene has CDR1 SGHAT and CDR2 FQNNGV. The CDR3 DNA reads as TGTGCCAGCAGCTTAGCTGGACAGGGAAGAACAACTAATGAAAAACTGTTTTTT. Translating it yields CASSLAGQGRTTNEKLFF.

The rearrangement uses TRBV3-1 (or the pseudogene TRBV3-2) and TRBJ2-1; 7 nucleotides agree with TRBD2. This CDR3 contains 19 residues. With V trimmed by 0 bases and J by 5 bases, 16 bases remained unmatched. Germline CDR1 is LGHDT and CDR2 is YNNKEL (reference sequence). CDR3 in amino acids: CASSQDPWAGGSFDNEQFF. The CDR3 DNA sequence: TGTGCCAGCAGCCAAGATCCATGGGCCGGGGGGTCCTTTGACAATGAGCAGTTCTTC.

The genes are TRBV5-6 and TRBJ1-1; D remains ambiguous. Germline V gene sequence: CDR1 SGHDT, CDR2 YYEEEE. V was trimmed by 1 base and J by 2 bases, leaving 9 bases between them. CDR3 length: 14 amino acids. CDR3 region: CASSLIVSNTEAFF. CDR3 DNA: TGTGCCAGCAGCTTGATCGTTTCTAACACTGAAGCTTTCTTT. Together with reference TRBV5-6 and TRBJ1-1, the CDR3 gives the full variable domain: DAGVTQSPTHLIKTRGQQVTLRCSPKSGHDTVSWYQQALGQGPQFIFQYYEEEERQRGNFPDRFSGHQFPNYSSELNVNALLLGDSALYLCASSLIVSNTEAFFGQGTRLTVV.

V is TRBV18 and J is TRBJ1-6, with D uncertain. V lost 3 bases and J lost 12, with 12 bases in between. The CDR3 length is 13 residues. CDR1 KGHSH and CDR2 LQKENI come from the germline V gene. In DNA form, the CDR3 reads TGTGCCAGCTCACCGACCGGGTCTTTACCCCTCCACTTT. Translation: CASSPTGSLPLHF.

This rearrangement joins TRBV19 to TRBJ1-2; D gene unclear. This CDR3 is 14 amino acids long. Germline lookup yields CDR1 LNHDA and CDR2 SQIVND (reference sequence). Trimming pared 3 bases from V and 4 bases from J, leaving 12 bases between. The CDR3 sequence is CASSMGEGGYGYTF. As DNA, the CDR3 is TGTGCCAGTAGTATGGGAGAGGGAGGCTATGGCTACACCTTC.

The chain links TRBV3-1 (or the pseudogene TRBV3-2) to TRBJ2-6; D unresolved. Germline values: CDR1 LGHDT, CDR2 YNNKEL (reference sequence). This CDR3 has 14 amino acids. V lost 4 bases and J 2 bases, leaving 6 bases between the germline ends. DNA of the CDR3: TGTGCCAGCAGCCGGACCCCTGGGGCCAACGTCCTGACTTTC. This codes for CASSRTPGANVLTF.

J is TRBJ2-5 and V is TRBV15; 7 bases map to TRBD1. V shed 0 bases, J shed 2 bases, and the junction held 3 bases outside the gene matches. The CDR3 contains 15 residues. Per the germline V gene, CDR1 is LNHNV and CDR2 is YYDKDF (reference sequence). CDR3 in DNA: TGTGCCACCAGCAGAGAGGACAGGAGGCAAGAGACCCAGTACTTC. Amino acid sequence: CATSREDRRQETQYF.

This clone has a single count. The gene calls are TRBV23-1 and TRBJ2-2; perhaps TRBD2 as D (5 bases). TRBV23-1 is labeled an ORF, and its function is uncertain. The CDR3 has 16 residues. The germline V and J ends were trimmed by 3 bases and 5 bases, with 16 bases remaining between them. CDR3 region: CASSHTGMTTTGELFF. In DNA, the CDR3 is TGCGCCAGCAGTCACACTGGGATGACTACGACCGGGGAGCTGTTTTTT.

The chain carries TRBV14 and TRBJ1-2; D might be TRBD1 (5 bases). V shed 4 bases and J shed 10 bases, with 22 bases lying between them. The CDR3 is made up of 15 amino acids. Germline V CDR1 and CDR2: SGHDN, FVKESK. CDR3 DNA: TGTGCCAGCAGCCGAGCCCCCGCCGGGGGTTGGGACTACACCTTC. Translated, it gives CASSRAPAGGWDYTF.

The chain recombines TRBV20-1 with TRBJ1-1; D gene ambiguous. CDR3 size: 11 residues. Germline assignment: CDR1 DFQATT and CDR2 SNEGSKA (reference sequence). Trimming stripped 3 bases from V and 2 bases from J, with 4 bases between. CDR3 loop: CSARVNTEAFF. The DNA for the CDR3 is TGCAGTGCTAGGGTTAACACTGAAGCTTTCTTT.

The chain combines TRBV5-1 with TRBJ1-2, with D possibly matching TRBD1 (5 bases). Germline loops: CDR1 SGHRS, CDR2 YFSETQ. There are 19 residues in the CDR3. Trimming cost V 0 bases and J 6 bases, with 27 bases left between them. The CDR3 spells CASSLDSRLREKGTNGYTF. CDR3 DNA: TGCGCCAGCAGCTTGGATTCCAGGTTGAGGGAAAAGGGGACGAATGGCTACACCTTC.

This clone was observed a handful of times. The genes are TRBV19 and TRBJ1-4; 7 bases agree with TRBD1. This CDR3 spans 14 amino acids. Germline loops: CDR1 LNHDA, CDR2 SQIVND (reference sequence). Losses at the gene ends were 6 bases for V and 4 bases for J; bases not matched to a gene: 5. For the CDR3, the DNA is TGTGCCAGTAGAAGAGGACAGGATAATGAAAAACTGTTTTTT. It codes for CASRRGQDNEKLFF.

The chain links TRBV7-2 to TRBJ2-3; TRBD2 agrees at 12 bases. There are 15 residues in the CDR3. CDR1 and CDR2 (germline): SGHTA, FQGNSA. After removal of 2 bases from V and 6 bases from J, the junction contained 3 bases not matched to a gene. The chain's CDR3 is CASSLLAGGQDTQYF. Written as DNA, the CDR3 is TGTGCCAGCAGCTTACTAGCGGGGGGGCAGGATACGCAGTATTTT.

The chain is built from TRBV6-4 and TRBJ1-6; D gene uncertain. This CDR3 has 13 amino acids. CDR1 MRHNA and CDR2 SNTAGT come from the germline V gene. Trimming pared 6 bases from V and 3 bases from J, leaving 6 bases between. As DNA, the CDR3 is TGTGCCAGCAGAAATAGCTATAATTCACCCCTCCACTTT. This sequence encodes CASRNSYNSPLHF.

The rearrangement uses TRBV6-5 and TRBJ1-5, with no clear D. Trimming cost V 2 bases and J 7 bases, with 12 bases left between them. Germline CDR1 and CDR2: MNHEY and SVGAGI. The CDR3 length is 14 residues. The CDR3, as DNA: TGTGCCAGCAGTTACGGAAAGGGCGGGCAGCCCCAGCATTTT. Amino acid sequence: CASSYGKGGQPQHF.

The CDR3 reads CASSLGGDNNEQYF. CDR3 nucleotide sequence: TGCGCCAGCAGCTTGGGCGGGGACAACAACGAGCAGTACTTC. This chain links TRBV5-1 with TRBJ2-7; D may match TRBD1 or TRBD2 (6 bases each). This CDR3 is built from 14 residues. V was trimmed by 0 bases and J by 5 bases, leaving 12 bases between them. Germline V CDR1 and CDR2: SGHRS, YFSETQ. Variable domain in full (rest from reference TRBV5-1 and TRBJ2-7): KAGVTQTPRYLIKTRGQQVTLSCSPISGHRSVSWYQQTPGQGLQFLFEYFSETQRNKGNFPGRFSGRQFSNSRSEMNVSTLELGDSALYLCASSLGGDNNEQYFGPGTRLTVT.

The chain uses TRBV2 and TRBJ1-1; weak D call: TRBD1 (5 bases). This CDR3 spans 12 amino acids. Trimming removed 11 bases from V and 3 bases from J, with 13 bases in between. Germline CDR1 reads SNHLY; CDR2 reads FYNNEI. The CDR3 loop reads CAGFRDDTEAFF. DNA of the CDR3: TGTGCCGGGTTCCGGGACGACACTGAAGCTTTCTTT.

The count of this clone is one. The V call is TRBV4-1, the J call TRBJ1-3; 8 bases map to TRBD1. Germline V gives CDR1 MGHRA, CDR2 YSYEKL. V was pared by 4 bases and J by 0 bases, with 8 bases of the junction left unmatched. The CDR3 extends over 17 amino acids. The CDR3 DNA reads TGCGCCAGCAGCCCCCTTCCGGACAGGGCCTCTGGAAACACCATATATTTT. Translation gives CASSPLPDRASGNTIYF.

The chain links TRBV5-1 to TRBJ1-2, with 8 bases identical to TRBD1. The germline V gene encodes CDR1 SGHRS and CDR2 YFSETQ. V shed 4 bases and J 1 base; nucleotides not matched to a gene: 6. The CDR3 consists of 15 residues. CDR3 region: CASSLRGQDNYGYTF. CDR3 DNA sequence: TGCGCCAGCAGCCTTCGGGGACAGGATAACTATGGCTACACCTTC.

V gene TRBV7-7 combines with J gene TRBJ2-3; TRBD2 matches at 9 bases. CDR3 length equals 15 residues. Germline V gene data show CDR1 as SSHAT and CDR2 as FNYEAQ (reference sequence). V shed 1 base and J 4 bases; nucleotides not matched to a gene: 3. As DNA, the CDR3 is TGTGCCAGCAGCTTAGGCGGGGGGGGCGCAGATACGCAGTATTTT. Translated, it gives CASSLGGGGADTQYF.

The chain is built from TRBV7-9 and TRBJ2-7; D might be TRBD1 (6 bases). This CDR3 contains 15 residues. Germline CDR1 reads SEHNR; CDR2 reads FQNEAQ (reference sequence). Between the trimmed V and J ends, which lost 3 bases and 5 bases, there was a span of 17 bases. CDR3 region: CASSLMTGVRNEQYF. The CDR3 coding sequence is TGTGCCAGCAGCTTGATGACAGGAGTGAGAAACGAGCAGTACTTC.

V and J are TRBV7-3 and TRBJ1-1; D unclear. V was trimmed by 0 bases and J by 0 bases, leaving 8 bases between them. There are 15 residues in the CDR3. The V gene's germline CDR1 is SGHTA and CDR2 FQGTGA. The CDR3 protein is CASSLTAGMNTEAFF. In DNA form, the CDR3 reads TGTGCCAGCAGCTTAACTGCGGGGATGAACACTGAAGCTTTCTTT.

The sample holds one count of this clone. CDR3 amino acids: CASSQASWLSGEAFF. CDR3 nucleotides: TGTGCCAGCAGCCAGGCTAGTTGGCTGAGCGGTGAAGCTTTCTTT. V and J are TRBV14 and TRBJ1-1; D is undetermined. This CDR3 region has 15 residues. Germline CDR1 reads SGHDN; CDR2 reads FVKESK. The V end lost 3 bases, the J end lost 7 bases, and 18 bases lay between the germline ends.

The chain is built from TRBV10-3 and TRBJ2-3, with D possibly matching TRBD2 (5 bases). This CDR3 contains 15 residues. V was cut by 3 bases and J by 3 bases, with 13 bases left in between. From germline, CDR1 is ENHRY and CDR2 SYGVKD. DNA for the CDR3: TGTGCCATCAGTGATCCGGGAAAAGTAACAGATACGCAGTATTTT. Translation gives CAISDPGKVTDTQYF.

The rearrangement uses TRBV6-1 and TRBJ1-3; D is undetermined. The CDR3 runs 15 residues. Germline lookup yields CDR1 MNHNS and CDR2 SASEGT. V was trimmed by 3 bases and J by 0 bases, leaving 9 bases between them. The DNA for the CDR3 is TGTGCCAGCAGTGAGGCCCGACGCTCTGGAAACACCATATATTTT. This codes for CASSEARRSGNTIYF.

A word on this clone: The junction does not match germline at one end; this may be a read error. The chain couples TRBV7-7 to TRBJ2-3; 11 bases match TRBD2. CDR1 is SSHAT and CDR2 is FNYEAQ in the germline V gene (reference sequence). The length of the CDR3 is 17 residues. CDR3 sequence reads: CASSLGWGLAAADTQYF. The CDR3, as DNA: TGTGCTAGCAGCTTAGGCTGGGGACTAGCGGCGGCAGATACGCAGTATTTT.

The rearrangement links TRBV7-2 to TRBJ1-2, with 9 nucleotides matching TRBD1. Losses at the gene ends were 0 bases for V and 3 bases for J; bases not matched to a gene: 8. In germline, CDR1 is SGHTA, CDR2 FQGNSA. This CDR3 has 17 residues. The CDR3 protein is CASSLAGAQGADYGYTF. The CDR3 DNA is TGTGCCAGCAGCTTAGCGGGGGCACAGGGGGCCGACTATGGCTACACCTTC.

The rearrangement uses TRBV3-1 (or the pseudogene TRBV3-2) and TRBJ2-3, with D perhaps TRBD1 or TRBD2 (7 bases each). The V and J ends lost 2 bases and 5 bases respectively, with 17 bases between them. Germline V gene data show CDR1 as LGHDT and CDR2 as YNNKEL (reference sequence). The CDR3 has 16 residues. The DNA of the CDR3 is TGTGCCAGCAGCCAATGGTCAGGGGGGGAGCGAGATACGCAGTATTTT. It specifies CASSQWSGGERDTQYF.

The chain combines TRBV7-6 with TRBJ1-5, with a possible D match to TRBD1 (5 bases). The V gene's germline CDR1 is SGHVS and CDR2 FNYEAQ. V dropped 2 bases and J dropped 7 bases, with 15 bases sitting between them. This CDR3 spans 15 amino acids. The CDR3 is CASSLMVGVGQPQHF. CDR3 coding DNA: TGTGCCAGCAGCTTAATGGTAGGGGTTGGGCAGCCCCAGCATTTT.

The J gene is TRBJ1-2, the V gene TRBV2; D unclear. This CDR3 spans 15 amino acids. V was clipped by 5 bases and J by 4 bases, with 17 bases between them. Per the germline V gene, CDR1 is SNHLY and CDR2 is FYNNEI. The CDR3 is CASSTPPAVSYGYTF. The DNA of the CDR3 is TGTGCCAGCAGTACCCCCCCTGCAGTGAGCTATGGCTACACCTTC.

This clone appeared a single time. The J gene is TRBJ1-4, the V gene TRBV6-1; D uncertain. V lost 3 bases, J lost 4 bases, and 9 bases lay in between. From germline, CDR1 is MNHNS and CDR2 SASEGT. The CDR3 runs 14 residues. The CDR3 coding sequence is TGTGCCAGCAGTGACCCGCCCCTTAATGAAAAACTGTTTTTT. Amino acid sequence: CASSDPPLNEKLFF.